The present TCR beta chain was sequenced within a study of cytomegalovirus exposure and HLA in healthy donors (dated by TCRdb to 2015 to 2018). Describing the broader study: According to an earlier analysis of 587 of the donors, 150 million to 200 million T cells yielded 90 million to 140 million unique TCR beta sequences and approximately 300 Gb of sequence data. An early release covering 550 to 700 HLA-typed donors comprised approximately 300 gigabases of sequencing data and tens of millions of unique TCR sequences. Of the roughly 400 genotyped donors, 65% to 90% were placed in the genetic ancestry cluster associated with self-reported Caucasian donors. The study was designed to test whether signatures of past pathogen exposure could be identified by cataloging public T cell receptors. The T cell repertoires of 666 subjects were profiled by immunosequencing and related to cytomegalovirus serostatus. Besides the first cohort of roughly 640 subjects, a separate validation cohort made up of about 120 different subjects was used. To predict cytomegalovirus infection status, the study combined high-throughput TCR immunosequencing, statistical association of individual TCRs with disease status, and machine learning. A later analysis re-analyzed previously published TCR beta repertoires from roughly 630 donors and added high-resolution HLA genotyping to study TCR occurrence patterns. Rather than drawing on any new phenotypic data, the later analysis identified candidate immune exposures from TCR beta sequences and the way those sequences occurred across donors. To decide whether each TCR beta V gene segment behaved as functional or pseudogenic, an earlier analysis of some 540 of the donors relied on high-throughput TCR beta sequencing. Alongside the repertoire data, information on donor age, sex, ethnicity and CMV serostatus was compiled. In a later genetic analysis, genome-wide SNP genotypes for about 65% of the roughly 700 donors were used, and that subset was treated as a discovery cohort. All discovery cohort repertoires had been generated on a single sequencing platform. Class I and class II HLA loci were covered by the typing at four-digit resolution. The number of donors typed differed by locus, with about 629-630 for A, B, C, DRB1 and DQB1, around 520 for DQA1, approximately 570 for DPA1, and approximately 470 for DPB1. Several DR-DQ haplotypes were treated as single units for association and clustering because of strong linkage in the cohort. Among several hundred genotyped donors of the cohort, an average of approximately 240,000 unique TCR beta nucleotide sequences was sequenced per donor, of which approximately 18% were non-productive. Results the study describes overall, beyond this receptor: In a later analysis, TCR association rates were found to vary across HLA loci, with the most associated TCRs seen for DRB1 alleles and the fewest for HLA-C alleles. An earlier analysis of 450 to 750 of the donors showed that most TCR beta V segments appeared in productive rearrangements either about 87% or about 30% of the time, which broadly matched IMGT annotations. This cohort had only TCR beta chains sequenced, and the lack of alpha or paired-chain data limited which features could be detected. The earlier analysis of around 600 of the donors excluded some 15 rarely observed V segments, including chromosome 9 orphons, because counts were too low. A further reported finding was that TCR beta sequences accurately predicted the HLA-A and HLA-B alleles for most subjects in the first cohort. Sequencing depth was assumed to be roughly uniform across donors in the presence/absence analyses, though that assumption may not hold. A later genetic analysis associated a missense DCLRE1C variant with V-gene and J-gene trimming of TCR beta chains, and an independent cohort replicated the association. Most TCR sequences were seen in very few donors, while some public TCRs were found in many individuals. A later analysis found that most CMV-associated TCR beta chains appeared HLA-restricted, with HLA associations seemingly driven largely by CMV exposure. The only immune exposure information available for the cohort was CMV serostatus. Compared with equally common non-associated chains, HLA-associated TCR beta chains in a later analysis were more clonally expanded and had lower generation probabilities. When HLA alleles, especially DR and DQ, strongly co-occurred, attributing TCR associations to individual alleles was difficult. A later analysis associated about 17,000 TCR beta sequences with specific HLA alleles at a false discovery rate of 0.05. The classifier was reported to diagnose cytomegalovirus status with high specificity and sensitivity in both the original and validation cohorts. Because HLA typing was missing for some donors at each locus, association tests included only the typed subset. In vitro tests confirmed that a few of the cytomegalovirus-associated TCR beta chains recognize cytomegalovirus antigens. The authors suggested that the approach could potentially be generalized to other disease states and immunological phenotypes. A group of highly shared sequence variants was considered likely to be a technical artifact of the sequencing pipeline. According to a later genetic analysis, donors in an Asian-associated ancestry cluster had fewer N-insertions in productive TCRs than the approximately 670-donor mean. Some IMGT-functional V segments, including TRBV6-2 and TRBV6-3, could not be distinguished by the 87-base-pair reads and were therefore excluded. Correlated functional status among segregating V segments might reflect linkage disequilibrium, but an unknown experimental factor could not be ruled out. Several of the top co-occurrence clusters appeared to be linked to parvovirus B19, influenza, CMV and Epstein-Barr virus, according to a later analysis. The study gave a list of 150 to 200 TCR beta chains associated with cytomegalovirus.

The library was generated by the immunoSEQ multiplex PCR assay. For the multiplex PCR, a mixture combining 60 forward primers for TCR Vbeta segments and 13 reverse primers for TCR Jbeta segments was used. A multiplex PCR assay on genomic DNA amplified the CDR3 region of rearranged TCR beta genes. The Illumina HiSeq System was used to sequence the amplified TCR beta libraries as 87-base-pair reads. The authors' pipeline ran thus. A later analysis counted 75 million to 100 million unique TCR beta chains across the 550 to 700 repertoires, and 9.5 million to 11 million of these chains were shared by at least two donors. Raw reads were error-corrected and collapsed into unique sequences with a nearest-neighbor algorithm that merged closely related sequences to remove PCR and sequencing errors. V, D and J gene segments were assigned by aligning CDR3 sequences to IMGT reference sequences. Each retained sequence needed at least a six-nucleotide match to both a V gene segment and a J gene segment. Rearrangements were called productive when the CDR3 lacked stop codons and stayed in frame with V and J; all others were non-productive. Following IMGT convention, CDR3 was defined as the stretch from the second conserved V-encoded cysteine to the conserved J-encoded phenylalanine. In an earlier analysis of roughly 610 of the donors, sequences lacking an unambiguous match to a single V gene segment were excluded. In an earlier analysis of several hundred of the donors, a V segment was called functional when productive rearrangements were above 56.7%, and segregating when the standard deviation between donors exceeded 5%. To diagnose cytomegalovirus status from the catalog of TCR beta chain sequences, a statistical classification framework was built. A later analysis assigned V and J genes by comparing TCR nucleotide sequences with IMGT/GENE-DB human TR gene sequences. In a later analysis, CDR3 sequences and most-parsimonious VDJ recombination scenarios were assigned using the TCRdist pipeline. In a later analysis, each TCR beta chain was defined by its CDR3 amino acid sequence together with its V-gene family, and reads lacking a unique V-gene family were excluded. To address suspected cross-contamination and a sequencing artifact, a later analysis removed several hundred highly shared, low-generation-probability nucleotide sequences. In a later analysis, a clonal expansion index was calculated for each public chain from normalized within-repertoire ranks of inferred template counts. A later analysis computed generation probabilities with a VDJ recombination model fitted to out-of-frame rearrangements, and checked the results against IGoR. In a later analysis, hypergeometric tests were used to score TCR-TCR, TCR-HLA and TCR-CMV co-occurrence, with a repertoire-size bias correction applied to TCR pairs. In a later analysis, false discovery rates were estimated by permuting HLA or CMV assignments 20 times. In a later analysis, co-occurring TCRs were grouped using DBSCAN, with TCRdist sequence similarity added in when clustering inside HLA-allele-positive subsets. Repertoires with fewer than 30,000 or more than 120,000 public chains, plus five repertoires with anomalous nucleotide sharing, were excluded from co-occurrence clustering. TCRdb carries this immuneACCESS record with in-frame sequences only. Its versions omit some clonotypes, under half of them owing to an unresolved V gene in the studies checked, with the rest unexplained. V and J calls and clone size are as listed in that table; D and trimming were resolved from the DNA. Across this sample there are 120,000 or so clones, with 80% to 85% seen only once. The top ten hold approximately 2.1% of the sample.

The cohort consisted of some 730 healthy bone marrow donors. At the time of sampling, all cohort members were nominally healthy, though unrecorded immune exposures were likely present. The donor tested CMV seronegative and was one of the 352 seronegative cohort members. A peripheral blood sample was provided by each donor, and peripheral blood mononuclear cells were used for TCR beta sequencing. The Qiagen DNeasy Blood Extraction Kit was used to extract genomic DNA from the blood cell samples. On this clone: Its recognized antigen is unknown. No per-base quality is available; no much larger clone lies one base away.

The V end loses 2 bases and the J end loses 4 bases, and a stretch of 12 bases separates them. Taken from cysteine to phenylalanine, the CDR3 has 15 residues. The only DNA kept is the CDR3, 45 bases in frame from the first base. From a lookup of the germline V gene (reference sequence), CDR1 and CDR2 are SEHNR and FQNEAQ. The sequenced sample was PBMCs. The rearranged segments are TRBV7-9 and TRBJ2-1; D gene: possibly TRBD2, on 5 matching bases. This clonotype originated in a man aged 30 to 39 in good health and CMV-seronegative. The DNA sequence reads TGTGCCAGCAGCTTATCAAGCGGAGTTTACAATGAGCAGTTCTTC. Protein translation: CASSLSSGVYNEQFF.